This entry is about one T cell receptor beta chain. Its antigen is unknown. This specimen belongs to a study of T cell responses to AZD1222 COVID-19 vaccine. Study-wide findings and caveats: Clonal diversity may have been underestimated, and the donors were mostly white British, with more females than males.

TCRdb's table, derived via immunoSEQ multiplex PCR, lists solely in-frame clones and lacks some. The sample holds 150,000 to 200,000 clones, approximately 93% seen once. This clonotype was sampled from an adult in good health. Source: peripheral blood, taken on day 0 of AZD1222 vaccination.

The CDR3 coding sequence is TGTGCCAGCAGCCACAATACTAGAGACAGCCTCTACAATGAGCAGTTCTTC. The encoded protein is CASSHNTRDSLYNEQFF. The genes are TRBV9 and TRBJ2-1, with D perhaps TRBD1 or TRBD2 (5 bases each). Trimming shortened V by 4 bases and J by 3 bases, and 20 bases separated the two germline ends. From germline, CDR1 is SGDLS and CDR2 YYNGEE. The CDR3 covers 17 residues.